The 22 T cell receptor beta chains listed next were all sequenced from one sample in a study of post-analysis software for immune sequencing data. Every TCR beta cDNA library bore unique molecular identifiers. Via MiXCR, TCRdb re-called the PCR reads, giving one row per CDR3 protein. The data contain roughly 800,000 distinct CDR3 sequences, roughly 50% of them seen just once; the ten biggest clones take up approximately 4.2%. Study conclusions and caveats: Controls showed lower frequencies than patients for 5 or 6 TRBV segments, and TRBV5-6, TRBV5-1 and TRBV20-1 were among these.

These receptors are not linked to any known antigen. Sequencing was carried out using blood. The origin of the receptors is a girl aged 5 to 17 with multiple sclerosis.

This clonotype appeared a single time. The V gene is TRBV3-1, the J gene TRBJ2-2; D not certain. Trimming took off 1 base at V and 6 bases at J, with 21 bases between the two ends. The CDR3 is 18 residues long. CDR1 LGHDT and CDR2 YNNKEL come from the germline V gene (reference sequence). The CDR3: CASSQVAQTGGNAGELFF. The CDR3, as DNA: TGTGCCAGCAGCCAAGTCGCACAGACCGGCGGAAACGCCGGGGAGCTGTTTTTT.

The chain carries TRBV7-9 and TRBJ2-4; perhaps TRBD1 as D (5 bases). The J call may be faulty, since TRBJ2-7 better matches the DNA end. This CDR3 contains 15 residues. CDR1 is SEHNR and CDR2 is FQNEAQ in the germline V gene (reference sequence). The CDR3 is CASAPGLLGEFEQYF. CDR3 bases: TGTGCCAGCGCCCCAGGCCTCTTAGGGGAATTCGAGCAGTACTTC.

This clonotype was picked up a small number of times. The J gene is TRBJ2-1, the V gene TRBV6-1; D remains unclear. CDR3 size: 15 residues. V was cut by 0 bases and J by 3 bases, with 9 bases left in between. Germline V gene sequence: CDR1 MNHNS, CDR2 SASEGT. CDR3 protein: CASSEAPNIYNEQFF. CDR3 sequence (DNA): TGTGCCAGCAGTGAAGCGCCTAATATCTACAATGAGCAGTTCTTC.

The chain carries TRBV20-1 and TRBJ2-3, with D unclear. The V end lost 0 bases, the J end lost 2 bases, and 9 bases lay between the germline ends. Germline lookup yields CDR1 DFQATT and CDR2 SNEGSKA (reference sequence). The CDR3 sequence is 14 residues long. Here the CDR3 reads CSARDGLYTDTQYF. CDR3 coding DNA: TGCAGTGCTAGAGACGGGCTATACACAGATACGCAGTATTTT.

The rearrangement joins TRBV20-1 to TRBJ1-5; D is perhaps TRBD1 (6 bases). This CDR3 has 13 amino acids. The germline gives CDR1 DFQATT, CDR2 SNEGSKA (reference sequence). Trimming removed 5 bases at V and 5 bases at J, with 13 bases between. The CDR3 coding sequence is TGCAGTGCTGGTGCAGGGGTTGATCAGCCCCAGCATTTT. Translation gives CSAGAGVDQPQHF.

This sequence joins TRBV10-3 and TRBJ1-2; 8 bases are a match to TRBD1. V dropped 4 bases and J dropped 5; count of bases not matched to a gene: 3. Germline CDR1 ENHRY, CDR2 SYGVKD. The CDR3 sequence is 13 residues long. The CDR3 region is CAISVQGGYGYTF. CDR3 nucleotide sequence: TGTGCCATCAGTGTACAGGGGGGGTATGGCTACACCTTC.

The genes are TRBV10-2 and TRBJ2-5, with no clear D. The CDR3 totals 12 residues. The germline V gene has CDR1 WSHSY and CDR2 SAAADI. Trimming stripped 9 bases from V and 2 bases from J, with 10 bases between. CDR3 nucleotide sequence: TGCGCCAGTGGGGTGAATCAAGAGACCCAGTACTTC. Translation gives CASGVNQETQYF.

Worth noting for this clonotype: The junction departs from the called germline gene at one end, perhaps through a read error. This rearrangement joins TRBV7-3 to TRBJ1-6, with TRBD1 matching over 9 bases. CDR1 and CDR2 (germline): SGHTA, FQGTGA. The CDR3 loop spans 16 amino acids. The DNA for the CDR3 is TGTGTCAGCAGCTTTGGCCCGGACAGGGGAAATTCACCCCTCCACTTT. The encoded protein is CVSSFGPDRGNSPLHF.

The CDR3 DNA is TGTGCCACAACCGCCAGTGGGGGAGGGAAGAATGAGCAGTTCTTC. Its translation is CATTASGGGKNEQFF. The V gene is TRBV27, the J gene TRBJ2-1, with 7 bases lining up with TRBD2. J gave up 7 bases and V 10 bases, and 16 bases lay outside the gene matches. The germline gives CDR1 MNHEY, CDR2 SMNVEV (reference sequence). The CDR3 loop spans 15 amino acids.

This clonotype showed up just a few times. The chain employs TRBV5-1 and TRBJ2-7, with 11 bases matching TRBD2. Germline lookup yields CDR1 SGHRS and CDR2 YFSETQ. V shed 4 bases, J shed 3 bases, and the junction held 6 bases outside the gene matches. There are 15 residues in the CDR3. The CDR3 nucleotides read TGCGCCAGCAGCGCGACTAGCGGGATAGTCTACGAGCAGTACTTC. It codes for CASSATSGIVYEQYF.

This clonotype was detected only a few times. The chain recombines TRBV12-3 or TRBV12-4 with TRBJ2-1, with D uncertain. V lost 3 bases and J 2 bases, leaving 5 bases between the germline ends. The CDR3 is made up of 13 amino acids. This chain's CDR3 is CASSFTAYNEQFF. CDR3 nucleotides: TGTGCCAGCAGTTTCACAGCCTACAATGAGCAGTTCTTC.

This chain connects TRBV11-3 to TRBJ2-3; D call uncertain. The germline gives CDR1 SGHNT, CDR2 YENEEA. The CDR3 is made up of 13 amino acids. The ends were cut back, 2 bases at V and 2 bases at J, with 5 bases in the middle. Here the CDR3 reads CASSLQTTDTQYF. Written as DNA, the CDR3 is TGTGCCAGCAGCTTACAGACCACAGATACGCAGTATTTT.

This chain joins TRBV5-1 and TRBJ2-7; 7 positions agree with TRBD2. Germline assignment: CDR1 SGHRS and CDR2 YFSETQ. J gave up 4 bases and V 4 bases, and 8 bases lay outside the gene matches. The CDR3 runs 14 residues. CDR3 loop: CASSRREGRYEQYF. The CDR3 DNA reads as TGCGCCAGCAGCCGGAGGGAGGGGCGTTACGAGCAGTACTTC.

V is TRBV7-9 and J is TRBJ2-5, with D uncertain. In germline, CDR1 is SEHNR, CDR2 FQNEAQ (reference sequence). The V and J ends lost 2 bases and 1 base respectively, with 11 bases between them. This CDR3 comprises 15 residues. The CDR3 region is CASSLSGRFQETQYF. The CDR3 bases are TGTGCCAGCAGCTTATCTGGACGCTTCCAAGAGACCCAGTACTTC.

The table lists this clonotype with a count of one. This chain joins TRBV11-2 and TRBJ2-3, with 8 bases aligning to TRBD1. V was clipped by 3 bases and J by 2 bases; unmatched bases: 7. Germline lookup yields CDR1 SGHAT and CDR2 FQNNGV. CDR3 size: 16 residues. Here the CDR3 DNA reads TGTGCCAGCAGCTTCGGACAGGGAAGGAACACAGATACGCAGTATTTT. Encoded protein: CASSFGQGRNTDTQYF.

This clonotype was seen only a few times. V is TRBV12-3 or TRBV12-4 and J is TRBJ1-5; 9 bases are shared with TRBD1. The CDR3 loop spans 14 amino acids. J gave up 4 bases and V 7 bases, and 5 bases lay outside the gene matches. CDR3 region: CASTVGQGNQPQHF. The CDR3 DNA reads TGTGCCAGCACCGTTGGACAGGGGAATCAGCCCCAGCATTTT.

This chain uses TRBV29-1 with TRBJ2-5, with D possibly matching TRBD2 (5 bases). CDR1 is SQVTM and CDR2 is ANQGSEA in the germline V gene. The V gene lost 3 bases and the J gene lost 4 bases, with 12 bases spanning the gap. The CDR3 runs 13 residues. This CDR3 reads CSVEASGRETQYF. DNA of the CDR3: TGCAGCGTTGAGGCCTCGGGAAGAGAGACCCAGTACTTC.

The chain is built from TRBV5-1 and TRBJ2-3; TRBD1 is a possible D gene (5 bases). This CDR3 is 13 amino acids long. V lost 0 bases and J lost 6, with 8 bases in between. Per germline, CDR1 SGHRS and CDR2 YFSETQ. The CDR3 DNA follows: TGCGCCAGCAGCTTGGAGGCAGGGGATACGCAGTATTTT. Its translation: CASSLEAGDTQYF.

A note on this clonotype: One end of the junction varies from germline; a read error may be responsible. The chain is built from TRBV30 and TRBJ1-2, with 10 bases matching TRBD1. The CDR3 loop spans 14 amino acids. Germline V gives CDR1 GTSNPN, CDR2 SVGIG (reference sequence). DNA of the CDR3: TGTGCCTGGAGTGCCCGGGGACAGGGGAGCGGCTGCACCTTC. Its protein product is CAWSARGQGSGCTF.

The rearrangement joins TRBV5-1 to TRBJ2-7; D unclear. Trimming shortened V by 4 bases and J by 3 bases, and 14 bases separated the two germline ends. Germline-derived CDR1 and CDR2 are SGHRS and YFSETQ. The CDR3 runs 14 residues. The CDR3 sequence: CASSGAGPDYEQYF. In nucleotides, the CDR3 is TGCGCCAGCAGCGGAGCCGGGCCAGACTACGAGCAGTACTTC.

The chain is built from TRBV12-3 or TRBV12-4 and TRBJ2-7; D unclear. The CDR3 length is 13 residues. The V gene lost 5 bases and the J gene lost 3 bases, with 11 bases spanning the gap. This CDR3 is CASSLVTGYEQYF. The CDR3 nucleotides read TGTGCCAGCAGTCTAGTCACGGGCTACGAGCAGTACTTC.

In this sample, this clonotype turned up a few times. The rearrangement links TRBV7-3 to TRBJ2-2; D remains unclear. The CDR3 loop spans 13 amino acids. Germline V gives CDR1 SGHTA, CDR2 FQGTGA. Trimming removed 4 bases from V and 6 bases from J, with 9 bases in between. The CDR3, as DNA: TGTGCCAGCAGCTCCTCGGGCGCCGGGGAGCTGTTTTTT. Its protein is CASSSSGAGELFF.